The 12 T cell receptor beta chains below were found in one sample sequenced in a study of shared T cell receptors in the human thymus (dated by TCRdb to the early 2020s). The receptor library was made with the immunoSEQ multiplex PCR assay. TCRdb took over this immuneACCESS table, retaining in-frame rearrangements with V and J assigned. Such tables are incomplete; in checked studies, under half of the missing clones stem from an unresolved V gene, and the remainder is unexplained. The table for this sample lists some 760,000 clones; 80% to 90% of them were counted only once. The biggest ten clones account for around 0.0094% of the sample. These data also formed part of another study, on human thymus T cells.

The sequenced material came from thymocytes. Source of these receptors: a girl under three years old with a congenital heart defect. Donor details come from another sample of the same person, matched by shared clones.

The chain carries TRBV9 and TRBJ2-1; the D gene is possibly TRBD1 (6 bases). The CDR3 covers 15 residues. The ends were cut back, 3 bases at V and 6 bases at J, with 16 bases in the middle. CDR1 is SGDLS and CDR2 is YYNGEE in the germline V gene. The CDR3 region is CASSGGQRLVNEQFF. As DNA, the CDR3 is TGTGCCAGCAGCGGCGGACAGCGGCTCGTCAATGAGCAGTTCTTC.

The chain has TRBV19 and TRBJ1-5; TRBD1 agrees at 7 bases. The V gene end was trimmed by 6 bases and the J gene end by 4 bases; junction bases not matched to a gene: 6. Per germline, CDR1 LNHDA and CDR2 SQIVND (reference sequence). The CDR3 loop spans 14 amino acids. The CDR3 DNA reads TGTGCCAGTAGCTTCGGGACAGATAATCAGCCCCAGCATTTT. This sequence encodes CASSFGTDNQPQHF. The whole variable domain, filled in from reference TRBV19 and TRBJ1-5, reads DGGITQSPKYLFRKEGQNVTLSCEQNLNHDAMYWYRQDPGQGLRLIYYSQIVNDFQKGDIAEGYSVSREKKESFPLTVTSAQKNPTAFYLCASSFGTDNQPQHFGDGTRLSIL.

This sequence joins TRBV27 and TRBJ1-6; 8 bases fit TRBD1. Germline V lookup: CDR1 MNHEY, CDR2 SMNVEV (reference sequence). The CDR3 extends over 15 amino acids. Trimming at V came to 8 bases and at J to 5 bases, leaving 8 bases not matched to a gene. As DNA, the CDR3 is TGTGCCAGCGGAGACCGGGACAGGAATAATTCACCCCTCCACTTT. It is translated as CASGDRDRNNSPLHF.

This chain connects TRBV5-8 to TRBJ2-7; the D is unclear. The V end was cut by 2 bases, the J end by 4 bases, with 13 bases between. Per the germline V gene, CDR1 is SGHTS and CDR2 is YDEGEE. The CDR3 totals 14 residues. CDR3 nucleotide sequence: TGTGCCAGCAGCTTCGCCCAGGATTCGTACGAGCAGTACTTC. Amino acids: CASSFAQDSYEQYF.

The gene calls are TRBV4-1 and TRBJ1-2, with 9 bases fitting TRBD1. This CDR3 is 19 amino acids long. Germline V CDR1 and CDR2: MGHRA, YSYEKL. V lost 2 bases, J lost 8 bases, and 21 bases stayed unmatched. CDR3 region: CASSQSFHPDPDRGDGYTF. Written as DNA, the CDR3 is TGCGCCAGCAGCCAAAGTTTTCATCCGGACCCGGACAGGGGCGACGGCTACACCTTC.

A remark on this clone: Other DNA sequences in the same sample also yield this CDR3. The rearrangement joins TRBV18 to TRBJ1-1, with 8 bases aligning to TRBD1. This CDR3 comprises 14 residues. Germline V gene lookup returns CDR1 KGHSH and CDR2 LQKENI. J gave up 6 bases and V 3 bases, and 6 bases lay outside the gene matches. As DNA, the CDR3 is TGTGCCAGCTCACCGGCCGGGACAGGCGCTGAAGCTTTCTTT. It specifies CASSPAGTGAEAFF.

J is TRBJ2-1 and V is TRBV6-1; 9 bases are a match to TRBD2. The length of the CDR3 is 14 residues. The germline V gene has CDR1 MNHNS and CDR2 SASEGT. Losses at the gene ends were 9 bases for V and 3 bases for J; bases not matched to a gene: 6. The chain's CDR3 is CASKAGGIYNEQFF. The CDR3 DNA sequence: TGTGCCAGTAAAGCGGGGGGAATCTACAATGAGCAGTTCTTC.

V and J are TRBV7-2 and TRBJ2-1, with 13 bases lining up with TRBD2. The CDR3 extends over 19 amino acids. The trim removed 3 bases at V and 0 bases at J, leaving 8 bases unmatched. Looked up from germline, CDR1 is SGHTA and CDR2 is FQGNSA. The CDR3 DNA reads TGTGCCAGCAGCTTTTGGACTAGCGGGGGAGCGAGCTCCTACAATGAGCAGTTCTTC. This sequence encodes CASSFWTSGGASSYNEQFF. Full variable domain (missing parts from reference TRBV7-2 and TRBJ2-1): GAGVSQSPSNKVTEKGKDVELRCDPISGHTALYWYRQSLGQGLEFLIYFQGNSAPDKSGLPSDRFSAERTGGSVSTLTIQRTQQEDSAVYLCASSFWTSGGASSYNEQFFGPGTRLTVL.

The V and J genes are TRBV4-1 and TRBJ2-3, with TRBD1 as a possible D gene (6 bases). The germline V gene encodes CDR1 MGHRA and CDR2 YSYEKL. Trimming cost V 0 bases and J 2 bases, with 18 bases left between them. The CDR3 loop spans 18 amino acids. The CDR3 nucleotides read TGCGCCAGCAGCCAAGAACATCTCGGGACATACATCACAGATACGCAGTATTTT. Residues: CASSQEHLGTYITDTQYF.

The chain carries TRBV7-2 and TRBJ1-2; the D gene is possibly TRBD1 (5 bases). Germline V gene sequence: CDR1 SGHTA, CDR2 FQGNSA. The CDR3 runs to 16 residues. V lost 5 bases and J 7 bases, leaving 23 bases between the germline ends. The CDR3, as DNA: TGTGCCAGCAGCCATCTCAGGGTTTGGGACTCGGGTGGCTACACCTTC. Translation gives CASSHLRVWDSGGYTF.

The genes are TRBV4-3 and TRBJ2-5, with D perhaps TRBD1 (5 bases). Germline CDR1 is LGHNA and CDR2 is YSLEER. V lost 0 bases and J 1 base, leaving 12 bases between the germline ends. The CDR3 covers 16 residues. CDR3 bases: TGCGCCAGCAGCCAAGATGGGCAGGACACCCAAGAGACCCAGTACTTC. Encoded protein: CASSQDGQDTQETQYF.

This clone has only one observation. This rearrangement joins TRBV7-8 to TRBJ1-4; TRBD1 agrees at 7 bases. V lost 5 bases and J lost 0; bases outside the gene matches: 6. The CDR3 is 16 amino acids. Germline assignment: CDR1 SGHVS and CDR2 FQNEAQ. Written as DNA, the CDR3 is TGTGCCAGCAGCCCCTGGACAGGCCCAACTAATGAAAAACTGTTTTTT. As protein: CASSPWTGPTNEKLFF. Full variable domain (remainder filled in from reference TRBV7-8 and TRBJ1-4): GAGVSQSPRYKVAKRGQDVALRCDPISGHVSLFWYQQALGQGPEFLTYFQNEAQLDKSGLPSDRFFAERPEGSVSTLKIQRTQQEDSAVYLCASSPWTGPTNEKLFFGSGTQLSVL.